Here is one T cell receptor beta chain with its context. Its target antigen remains unknown. No quality values exist for individual bases; no much larger clone is one base distant. In the paper's terms, the time point label means: four to five weeks on oral tofacitinib. The treatment or condition label, as the study defines it: oral pan-JAK inhibitor, 5-10 mg twice daily. Lesional scalp punch biopsies and peripheral blood were collected from alopecia areata patients. PBMCs were isolated by density centrifugation and stained for CD3, CD4 and CD8, and CD4+ and CD8+ T cells were sorted on a FACSAria. This entry comes from a study of CD8+ T cells in alopecia areata (dated by TCRdb to 2017 to 2018). As for the study more broadly: Treated patients were enrolled in an open-label pilot trial of oral tofacitinib at 5 to 10 mg twice daily for moderate-to-severe alopecia areata. Tofacitinib was given for 6 to 18 months, followed by 6 months of follow-up off drug to assess delayed response and recurrence. Disease severity in treated patients was measured with the SALT score, which quantifies the percentage of affected scalp surface area. To study T cell clonal expansion in alopecia areata, the researchers applied high-throughput TCRbeta sequencing to both the C3H/HeJ mouse model and human patients. On the human side, TCRbeta sequencing was run on scalp tissue and on sorted CD4+ and CD8+ peripheral blood T cells from healthy controls and from alopecia areata patients with either patchy or totalis/universalis disease. Patients on tofacitinib were biopsied at baseline and after 4 and 24 weeks of treatment, and several of the patients also had a later scalp biopsy. Scalp clonality was compared across normal scalp (n=4), patchy alopecia areata scalp (n=8), and alopecia totalis/universalis scalp (n=8). RNA came from the PAXgene miRNA kit for fixed scalp, the miRNeasy kit for PBMCs, and the RNeasy kit for mouse skin. Amplification of TCRbeta CDR3 regions was done by immunoSEQ multiplex PCR using 35 Vbeta forward primers and 13 Jbeta reverse primers.

What the study reported, not specific to this receptor: Many expanded lesional clones persisted in scalp and blood during tofacitinib treatment, which may partly explain relapse after stopping treatment. Compared with normal scalp, lesional scalp, particularly in alopecia totalis/universalis, had higher clonality and more expanded CD8+ clones, which suggests antigenic drive. Scalp TCR repertoire analysis is complicated because resident alphabeta T cells in normal human skin are also sequenced, whereas mouse skin is dominated by gammadelta T cells. Shared TCR sequences between patients were less evident than in mice, which may be partly attributable to HLA diversity in the patient population. Scalp clonality and the number of expanded CD8+ clones among the top 100 scalp clones were significantly decreased by tofacitinib. Because the treated cohort was small and had just a single nonresponder, larger studies are needed to establish links between baseline CD8+ expansion and response.

Libraries were built with the immunoSEQ multiplex PCR assay. RNA was extracted from all samples and reverse transcribed into cDNA as template for TCR sequencing. SuperScript III was used for first-strand cDNA synthesis, primed with a 2:1 mix of oligo-dT and random hexamers. A synthetic immune receptor repertoire was used to gauge amplification bias, and whatever bias remained was removed computationally. As for the authors' bioinformatics: Raw reads were preprocessed for error removal, and CDR3 was defined according to IMGT conventions as running from the conserved cysteine to phenylalanine. Clonality was computed by normalizing Shannon entropy by log2 of the number of productive unique TCRs and subtracting the result from 1. Whether each scalp clone was CD4 or CD8 was inferred by checking scalp TCRbeta sequences against the CD4 and CD8 repertoires from sorted blood. TCRdb carries this immuneACCESS record with in-frame sequences only. Its versions omit some clonotypes, under half of them owing to an unresolved V gene in the studies checked, with the rest unexplained. V and J calls and clone size come straight from that table; D and trimming were deduced from the DNA. This sample gives about 210,000 clones in total; approximately 57% of them show up just once. The ten most abundant clones make up around 1.6% of the sample.

The sequence was obtained from a human donor with alopecia areata. The sample in question was CD4+ T cells sorted from blood, obtained at week 4, from a patient treated with tofacitinib.

The CDR3 in this case is CASSLTWSEKLFF. At the DNA level, the sequence is TGTGCCAGCAGCTTAACATGGTCTGAAAAACTGTTTTTT. The V and J genes are TRBV11-2 and TRBJ1-4, with the D gene not clear enough to name. CDR1 and CDR2 are read off the germline V gene as SGHAT and FQNNGV. Cut back by 2 bases and 7 bases, the V and J ends lie 8 bases apart. The CDR3 goes from the cysteine to the phenylalanine over 13 residues. Only the CDR3 portion is preserved as DNA: 39 bases, with reading frame beginning at the first base.